This T cell receptor (beta chain) was captured in a study of Ad26.COV2.S vaccination and SARS-CoV-2 variants. Across the study: Donor got 5x10^10 or 1x10^11 viral particles of Ad26.COV2.S.

Germline lookup yields CDR1 WSHSY and CDR2 SAAADI. This CDR3 has 13 amino acids. V gave up 6 bases and J gave up 4 bases, with 10 bases separating them. Only in-frame clones appear in the TCRdb table, and some are missing; sequencing was by immunoSEQ multiplex PCR. The sample has roughly 500,000 clones; around nine tenths are singletons. Noted treatment: some 19 received Ad26.COV2.S at low or high dose, single or two shots; 5 received placebo; per-sample allocation not given. Samples analyzed were those drawn on day 63 after the first vaccine or placebo injection. The vaccine antigen was prefusion-stabilized Wuhan SARS-CoV-2 spike.

The rearrangement joins TRBV10-2 to TRBJ2-1, with TRBD2 as a possible D gene (6 bases). The sequenced sample was peripheral blood, obtained in a trial of Ad26.COV2.S vaccine versus placebo. This clonotype was sampled from a person aged 18-60 years who received the Ad26.COV2.S COVID-19 vaccine or a placebo. This CDR3 reads CASRGEVYNEQFF. The DNA of the CDR3 is TGCGCCAGCAGGGGGGAGGTTTACAATGAGCAGTTCTTC.